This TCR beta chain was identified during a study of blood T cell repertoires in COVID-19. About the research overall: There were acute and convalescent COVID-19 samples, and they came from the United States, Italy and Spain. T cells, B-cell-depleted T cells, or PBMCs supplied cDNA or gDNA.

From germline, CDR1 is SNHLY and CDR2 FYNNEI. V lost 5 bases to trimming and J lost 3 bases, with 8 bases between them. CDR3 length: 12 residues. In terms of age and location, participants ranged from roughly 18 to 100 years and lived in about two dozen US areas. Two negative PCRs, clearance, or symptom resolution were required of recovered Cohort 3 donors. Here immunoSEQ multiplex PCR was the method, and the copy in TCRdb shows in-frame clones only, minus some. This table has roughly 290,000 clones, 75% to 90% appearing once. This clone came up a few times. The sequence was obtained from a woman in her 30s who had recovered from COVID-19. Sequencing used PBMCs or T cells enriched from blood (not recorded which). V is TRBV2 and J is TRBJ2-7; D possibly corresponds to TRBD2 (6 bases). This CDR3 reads CASSWGVYEQYF. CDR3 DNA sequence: TGTGCCAGCAGTTGGGGGGTCTACGAGCAGTACTTC.